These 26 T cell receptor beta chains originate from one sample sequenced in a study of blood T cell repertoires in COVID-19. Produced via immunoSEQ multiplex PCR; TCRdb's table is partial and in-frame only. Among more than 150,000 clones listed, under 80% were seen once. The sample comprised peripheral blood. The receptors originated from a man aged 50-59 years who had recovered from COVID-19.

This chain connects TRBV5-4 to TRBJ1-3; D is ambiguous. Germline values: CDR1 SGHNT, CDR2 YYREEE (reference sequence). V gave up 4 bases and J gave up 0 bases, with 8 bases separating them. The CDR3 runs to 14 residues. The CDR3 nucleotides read TGTGCCAGCAGCCGAGGTACCTCTGGAAACACCATATATTTT. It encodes CASSRGTSGNTIYF.

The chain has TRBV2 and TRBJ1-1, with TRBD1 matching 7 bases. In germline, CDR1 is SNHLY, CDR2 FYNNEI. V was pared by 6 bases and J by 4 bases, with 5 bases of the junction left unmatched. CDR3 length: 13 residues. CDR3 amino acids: CASRQGQGTEAFF. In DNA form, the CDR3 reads TGTGCCAGCAGACAGGGGCAGGGCACTGAAGCTTTCTTT.

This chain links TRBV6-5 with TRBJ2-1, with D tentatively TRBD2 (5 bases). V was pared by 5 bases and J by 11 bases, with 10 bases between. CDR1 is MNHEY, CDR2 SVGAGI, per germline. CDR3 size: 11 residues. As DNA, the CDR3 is TGTGCCAGCAGTCTACCGGGGAAGCAGTTCTTC. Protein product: CASSLPGKQFF.

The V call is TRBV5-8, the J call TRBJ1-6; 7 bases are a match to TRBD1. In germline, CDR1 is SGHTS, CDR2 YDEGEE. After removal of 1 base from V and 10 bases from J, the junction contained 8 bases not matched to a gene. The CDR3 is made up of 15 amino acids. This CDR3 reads CASSLLGQPVSPLHF. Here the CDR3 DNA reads TGTGCCAGCAGCTTGTTGGGACAGCCGGTCTCACCCCTCCACTTT.

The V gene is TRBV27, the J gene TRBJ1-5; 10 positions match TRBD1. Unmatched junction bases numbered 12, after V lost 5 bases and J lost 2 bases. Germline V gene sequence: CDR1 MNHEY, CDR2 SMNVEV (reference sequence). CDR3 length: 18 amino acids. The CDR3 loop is CASSPTGGGGLGNQPQHF. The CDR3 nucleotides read TGTGCCAGCAGTCCGACAGGGGGCGGAGGTTTGGGCAATCAGCCCCAGCATTTT.

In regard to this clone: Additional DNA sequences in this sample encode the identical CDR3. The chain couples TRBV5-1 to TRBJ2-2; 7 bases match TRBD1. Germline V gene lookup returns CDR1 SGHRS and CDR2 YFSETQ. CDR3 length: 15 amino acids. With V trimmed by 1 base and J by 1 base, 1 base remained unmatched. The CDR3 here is CASSLRQGNTGELFF. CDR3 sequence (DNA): TGCGCCAGCAGCTTGAGACAGGGGAACACCGGGGAGCTGTTTTTT.

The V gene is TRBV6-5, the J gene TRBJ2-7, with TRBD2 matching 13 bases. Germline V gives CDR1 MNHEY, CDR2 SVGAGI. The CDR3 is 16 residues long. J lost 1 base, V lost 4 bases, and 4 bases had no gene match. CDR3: CASSSGLAGLSYEQYF. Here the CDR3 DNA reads TGTGCCAGCAGTTCGGGACTAGCGGGGCTATCCTACGAGCAGTACTTC.

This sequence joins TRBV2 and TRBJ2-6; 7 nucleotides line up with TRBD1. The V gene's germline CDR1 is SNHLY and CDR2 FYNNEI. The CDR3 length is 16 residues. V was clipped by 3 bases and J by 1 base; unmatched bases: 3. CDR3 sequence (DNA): TGTGCCAGCAGTGATGACAGGGTATCTGGGGCCAACGTCCTGACTTTC. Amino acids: CASSDDRVSGANVLTF.

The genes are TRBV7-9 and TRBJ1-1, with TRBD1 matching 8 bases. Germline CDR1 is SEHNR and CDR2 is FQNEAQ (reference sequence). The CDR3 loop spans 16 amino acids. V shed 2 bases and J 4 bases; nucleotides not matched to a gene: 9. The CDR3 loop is CASSLHSGGPGTEAFF. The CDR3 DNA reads TGTGCCAGCAGCTTACACTCAGGGGGCCCTGGCACTGAAGCTTTCTTT.

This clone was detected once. The CDR3 DNA reads TGTGCCAGCAGCTCCTCCTCACAGGGGGGGGAGCAGTACTTC. Protein: CASSSSSQGGEQYF. J is TRBJ2-7 and V is TRBV7-9, with D maybe TRBD1 (8 bases). The germline gives CDR1 SEHNR, CDR2 FQNEAQ (reference sequence). V dropped 4 bases and J dropped 7 bases, with 17 bases sitting between them. This CDR3 spans 14 amino acids.

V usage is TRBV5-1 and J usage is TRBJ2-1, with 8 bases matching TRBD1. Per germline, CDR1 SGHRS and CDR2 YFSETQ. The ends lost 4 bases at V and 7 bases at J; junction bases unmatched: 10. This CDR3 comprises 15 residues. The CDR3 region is CASSAVGTGGNEQFF. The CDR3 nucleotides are TGCGCCAGCAGCGCAGTAGGGACAGGAGGTAATGAGCAGTTCTTC.

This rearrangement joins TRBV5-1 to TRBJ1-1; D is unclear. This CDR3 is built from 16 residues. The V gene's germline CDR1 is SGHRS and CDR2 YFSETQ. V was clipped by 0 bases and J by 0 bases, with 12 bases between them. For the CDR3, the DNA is TGCGCCAGCAGCTTGGAGGGAGGCCCGATGAACACTGAAGCTTTCTTT. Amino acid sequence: CASSLEGGPMNTEAFF. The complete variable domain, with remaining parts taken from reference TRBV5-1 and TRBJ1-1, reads KAGVTQTPRYLIKTRGQQVTLSCSPISGHRSVSWYQQTPGQGLQFLFEYFSETQRNKGNFPGRFSGRQFSNSRSEMNVSTLELGDSALYLCASSLEGGPMNTEAFFGQGTRLTVV.

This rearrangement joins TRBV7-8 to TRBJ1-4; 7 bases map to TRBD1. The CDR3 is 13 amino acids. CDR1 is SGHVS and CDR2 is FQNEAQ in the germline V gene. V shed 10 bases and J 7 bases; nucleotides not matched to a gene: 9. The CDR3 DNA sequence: TGTGCCACGAAACAGGGGACGTTTGAAAAACTGTTTTTT. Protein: CATKQGTFEKLFF.

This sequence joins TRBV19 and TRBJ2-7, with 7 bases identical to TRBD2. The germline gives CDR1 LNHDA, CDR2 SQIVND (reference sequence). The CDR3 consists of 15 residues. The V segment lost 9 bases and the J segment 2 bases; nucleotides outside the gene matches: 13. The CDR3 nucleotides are TGTGCCAGCACTAGTGGAGCTAGCGGTACCTACGAGCAGTACTTC. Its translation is CASTSGASGTYEQYF.

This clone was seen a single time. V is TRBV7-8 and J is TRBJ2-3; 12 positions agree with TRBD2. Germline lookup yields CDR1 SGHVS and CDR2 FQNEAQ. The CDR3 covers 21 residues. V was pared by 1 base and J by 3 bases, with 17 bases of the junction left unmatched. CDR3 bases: TGTGCCAGCAGCTTAGTGGTGGCTAGCGGGAGGGCCGGAGGGCGAACAGATACGCAGTATTTT. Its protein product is CASSLVVASGRAGGRTDTQYF.

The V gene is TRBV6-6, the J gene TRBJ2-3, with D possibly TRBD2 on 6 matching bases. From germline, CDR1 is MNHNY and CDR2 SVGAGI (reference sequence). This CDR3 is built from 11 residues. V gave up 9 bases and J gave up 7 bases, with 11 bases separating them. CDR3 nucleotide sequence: TGTGCCAGTCACGGGGGAAATACGCAGTATTTT. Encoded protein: CASHGGNTQYF.

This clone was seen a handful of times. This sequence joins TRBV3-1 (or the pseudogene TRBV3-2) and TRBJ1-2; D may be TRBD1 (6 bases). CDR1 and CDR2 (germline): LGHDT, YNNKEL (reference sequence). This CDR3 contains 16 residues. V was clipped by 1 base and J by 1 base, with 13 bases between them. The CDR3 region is CASSQVIQGNNYGYTF. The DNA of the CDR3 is TGTGCCAGCAGCCAAGTAATACAGGGTAATAACTATGGCTACACCTTC.

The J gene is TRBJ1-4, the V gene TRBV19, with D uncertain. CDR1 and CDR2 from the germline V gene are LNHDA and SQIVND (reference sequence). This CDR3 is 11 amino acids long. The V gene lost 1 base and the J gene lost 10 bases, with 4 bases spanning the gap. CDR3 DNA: TGTGCCAGTAGTATAGCAGTAAAACTGTTTTTT. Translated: CASSIAVKLFF.

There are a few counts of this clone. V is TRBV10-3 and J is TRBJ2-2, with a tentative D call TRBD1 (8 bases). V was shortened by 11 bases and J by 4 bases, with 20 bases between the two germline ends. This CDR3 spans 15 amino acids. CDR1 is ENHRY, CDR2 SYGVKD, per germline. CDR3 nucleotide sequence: TGTGCCGCCTACAGGGGGGGACAGACCACCGGGGAGCTGTTTTTT. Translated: CAAYRGGQTTGELFF.

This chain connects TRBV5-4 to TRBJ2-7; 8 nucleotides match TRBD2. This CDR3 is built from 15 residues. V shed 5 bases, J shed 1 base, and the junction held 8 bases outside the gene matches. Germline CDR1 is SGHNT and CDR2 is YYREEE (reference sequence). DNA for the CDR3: TGTGCCAGCAGTCGGGAGGGGACTGCTTCCTACGAGCAGTACTTC. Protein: CASSREGTASYEQYF.

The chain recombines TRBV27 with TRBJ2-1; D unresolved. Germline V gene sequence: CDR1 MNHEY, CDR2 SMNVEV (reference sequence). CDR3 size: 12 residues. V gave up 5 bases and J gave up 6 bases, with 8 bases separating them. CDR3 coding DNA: TGTGCCAGCAGTACCTCAGGCAATGAGCAGTTCTTC. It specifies CASSTSGNEQFF.

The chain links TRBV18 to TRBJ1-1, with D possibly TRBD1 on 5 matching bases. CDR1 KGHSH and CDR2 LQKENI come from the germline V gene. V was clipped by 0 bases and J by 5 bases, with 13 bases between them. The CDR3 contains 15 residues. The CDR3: CASSPPSGRGTEAFF. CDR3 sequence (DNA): TGTGCCAGCTCACCACCGTCAGGGAGGGGAACTGAAGCTTTCTTT.

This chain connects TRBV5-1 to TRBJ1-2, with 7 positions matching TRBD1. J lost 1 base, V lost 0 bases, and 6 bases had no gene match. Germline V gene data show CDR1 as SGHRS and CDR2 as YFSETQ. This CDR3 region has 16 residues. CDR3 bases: TGCGCCAGCAGCTTGGCCGGGGACAGCGTTAACTATGGCTACACCTTC. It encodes CASSLAGDSVNYGYTF.

The CDR3 coding sequence is TGTGCCACGAAGGTGACCCGGGCTAATGAAAAACTGTTTTTT. Encoded protein: CATKVTRANEKLFF. The rearrangement uses TRBV6-5 and TRBJ1-4; no reliable D call. The V end lost 10 bases, the J end lost 3 bases, and 15 bases lay between the germline ends. Germline CDR1 is MNHEY and CDR2 is SVGAGI. The CDR3 contains 14 residues.

Written as DNA, the CDR3 is TGTGCCAGCAGCGCCCTAGACAGGACCGGTGAAGATACGCAGTATTTT. Amino acids: CASSALDRTGEDTQYF. The gene calls are TRBV9 and TRBJ2-3; D might be TRBD1 (6 bases). Germline V gene sequence: CDR1 SGDLS, CDR2 YYNGEE. Deletions cut 3 bases from V and 5 bases from J, with 19 bases between. The CDR3 is made up of 16 amino acids.

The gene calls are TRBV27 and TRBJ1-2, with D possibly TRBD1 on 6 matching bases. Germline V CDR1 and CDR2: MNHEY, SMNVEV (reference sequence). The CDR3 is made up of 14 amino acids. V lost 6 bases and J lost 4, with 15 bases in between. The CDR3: CASRATGTTYGYTF. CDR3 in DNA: TGTGCCAGCAGGGCGACAGGAACAACCTATGGCTACACCTTC.